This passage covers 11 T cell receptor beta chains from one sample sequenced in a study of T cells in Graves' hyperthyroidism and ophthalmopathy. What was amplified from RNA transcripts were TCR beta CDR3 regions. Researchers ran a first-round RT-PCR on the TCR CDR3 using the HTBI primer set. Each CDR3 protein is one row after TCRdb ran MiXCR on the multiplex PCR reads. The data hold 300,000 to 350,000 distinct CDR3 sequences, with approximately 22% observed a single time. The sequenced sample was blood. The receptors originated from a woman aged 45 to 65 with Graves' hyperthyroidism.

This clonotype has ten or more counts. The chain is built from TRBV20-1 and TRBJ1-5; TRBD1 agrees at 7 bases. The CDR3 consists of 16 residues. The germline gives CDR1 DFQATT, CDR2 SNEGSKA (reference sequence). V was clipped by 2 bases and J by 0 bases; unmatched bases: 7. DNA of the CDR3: TGCAGTGCTAGATCACAGGGGAGATATAGCAATCAGCCCCAGCATTTT. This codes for CSARSQGRYSNQPQHF.

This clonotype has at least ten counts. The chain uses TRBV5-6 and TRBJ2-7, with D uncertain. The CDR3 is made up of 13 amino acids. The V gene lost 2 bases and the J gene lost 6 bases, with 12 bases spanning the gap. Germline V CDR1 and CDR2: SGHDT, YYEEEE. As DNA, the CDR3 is TGTGCCAGCAGCTTCAACCCACTGGGCGAGCAGTACTTC. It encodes CASSFNPLGEQYF.

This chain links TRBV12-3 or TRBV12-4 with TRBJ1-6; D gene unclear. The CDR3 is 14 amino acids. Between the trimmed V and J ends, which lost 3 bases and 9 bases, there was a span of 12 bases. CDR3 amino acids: CASSFRILGSPLHF. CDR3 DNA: TGTGCCAGCAGTTTCAGGATATTGGGTTCACCCCTCCACTTT.

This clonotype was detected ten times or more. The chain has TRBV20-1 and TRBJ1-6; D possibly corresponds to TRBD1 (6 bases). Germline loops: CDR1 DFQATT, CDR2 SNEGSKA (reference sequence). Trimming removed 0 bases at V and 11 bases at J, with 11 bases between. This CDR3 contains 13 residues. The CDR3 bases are TGCAGTGCTAGAGATGCAGGGGAAGCACCCCTCCACTTT. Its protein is CSARDAGEAPLHF.

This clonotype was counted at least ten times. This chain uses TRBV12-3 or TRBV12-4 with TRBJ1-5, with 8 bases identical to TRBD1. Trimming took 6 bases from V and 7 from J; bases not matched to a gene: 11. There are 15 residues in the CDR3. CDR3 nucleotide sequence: TGTGCCAGCAGATCGGGGACAGGTAATGTGCAGCCCCAGCATTTT. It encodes CASRSGTGNVQPQHF.

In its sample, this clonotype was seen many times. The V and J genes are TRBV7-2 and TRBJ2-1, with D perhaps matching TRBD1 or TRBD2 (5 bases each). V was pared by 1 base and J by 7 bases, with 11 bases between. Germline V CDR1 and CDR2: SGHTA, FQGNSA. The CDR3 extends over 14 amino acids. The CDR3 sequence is CASSLGDPGNEQFF. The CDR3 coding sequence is TGTGCCAGCAGCTTAGGGGACCCAGGGAATGAGCAGTTCTTC.

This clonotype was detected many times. CDR3 protein: CASSPQAGKNEKLFF. The CDR3, as DNA: TGTGCCAGCTCACCACAGGCAGGGAAGAATGAAAAACTGTTTTTT. J is TRBJ1-4 and V is TRBV18; tentatively, D is TRBD1 (5 bases). The V gene's germline CDR1 is KGHSH and CDR2 LQKENI. This CDR3 spans 15 amino acids. V was shortened by 1 base and J by 5 bases, with 11 bases between the two germline ends.

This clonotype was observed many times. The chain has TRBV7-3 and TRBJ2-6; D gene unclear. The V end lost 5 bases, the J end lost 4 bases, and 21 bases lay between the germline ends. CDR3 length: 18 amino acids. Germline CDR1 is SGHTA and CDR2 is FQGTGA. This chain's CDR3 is CASSKSAVNRPGANVLTF. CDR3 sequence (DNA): TGTGCCAGCAGCAAAAGCGCGGTGAACCGTCCCGGGGCCAACGTCCTGACTTTC.

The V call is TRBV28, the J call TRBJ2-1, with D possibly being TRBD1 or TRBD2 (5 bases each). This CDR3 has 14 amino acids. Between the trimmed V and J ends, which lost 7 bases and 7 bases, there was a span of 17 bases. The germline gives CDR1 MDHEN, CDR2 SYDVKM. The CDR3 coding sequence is TGTGCCAGCACCCTGAGGGCCAGGGCGAATGAGCAGTTCTTC. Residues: CASTLRARANEQFF. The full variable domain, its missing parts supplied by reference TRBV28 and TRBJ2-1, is DVKVTQSSRYLVKRTGEKVFLECVQDMDHENMFWYRQDPGLGLRLIYFSYDVKMKEKGDIPEGYSVSREKKERFSLILESASTNQTSMYLCASTLRARANEQFFGPGTRLTVL.

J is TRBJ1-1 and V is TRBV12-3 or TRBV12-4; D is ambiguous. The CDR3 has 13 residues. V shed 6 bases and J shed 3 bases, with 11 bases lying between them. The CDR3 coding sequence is TGTGCCAGCAGACTCAACCGGGACACTGAAGCTTTCTTT. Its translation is CASRLNRDTEAFF.

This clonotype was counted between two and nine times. The CDR3 loop reads CSARGMRDLAGGSYNEQFF. The DNA for the CDR3 is TGCAGTGCTAGAGGGATGAGGGACCTAGCTGGGGGGTCTTACAATGAGCAGTTCTTC. The V and J genes are TRBV20-1 and TRBJ2-1, with a possible D match to TRBD2 (6 bases). Germline V lookup: CDR1 DFQATT, CDR2 SNEGSKA (reference sequence). Trimming removed 1 base from V and 4 bases from J, with 26 bases in between. The CDR3 contains 19 residues.